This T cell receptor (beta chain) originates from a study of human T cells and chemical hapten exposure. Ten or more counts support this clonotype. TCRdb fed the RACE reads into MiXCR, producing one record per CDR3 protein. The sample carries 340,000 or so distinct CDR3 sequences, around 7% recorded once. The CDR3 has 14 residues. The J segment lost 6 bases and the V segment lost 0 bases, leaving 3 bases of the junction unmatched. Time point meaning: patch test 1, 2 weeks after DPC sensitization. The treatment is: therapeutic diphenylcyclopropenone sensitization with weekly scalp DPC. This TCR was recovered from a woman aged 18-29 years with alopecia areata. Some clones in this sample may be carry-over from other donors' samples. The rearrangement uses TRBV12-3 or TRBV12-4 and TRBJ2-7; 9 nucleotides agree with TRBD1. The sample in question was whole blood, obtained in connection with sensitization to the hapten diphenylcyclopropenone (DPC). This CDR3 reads CASSLADRGGEQYF. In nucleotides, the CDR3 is TGTGCCAGCAGTTTAGCCGACAGGGGGGGCGAGCAGTACTTC.